This entry lists 32 T cell receptor beta chains sequenced from one sample in a study of T cells after yellow fever vaccination. Using its own MiXCR run on the 5' RACE reads, TCRdb lists one record per CDR3 protein. The table shows some 320,000 distinct CDR3 sequences, with about 4.5% occurring only once. The specimen comprised PBMCs, sampled 15 days after the yellow fever booster vaccination. These receptors all come from a man younger than 35 who received the YFV17D yellow fever vaccine.

This clonotype has a handful of counts. J is TRBJ2-5 and V is TRBV7-8; D is unresolved. Looked up from germline, CDR1 is SGHVS and CDR2 is FQNEAQ. Trimming stripped 3 bases from V and 5 bases from J, with 10 bases between. The CDR3 covers 13 residues. This CDR3 is CASSFSPPETQYF. Written as DNA, the CDR3 is TGTGCCAGCAGCTTTTCCCCCCCCGAGACCCAGTACTTC.

This clonotype was seen more than once but under ten times. The V and J genes are TRBV5-1 and TRBJ2-2, with D uncertain. The CDR3 spans 14 residues. Germline CDR1 SGHRS, CDR2 YFSETQ. The V gene lost 2 bases and the J gene lost 3 bases, with 8 bases spanning the gap. The CDR3 spells CASSFSSYTGELFF. Here the CDR3 DNA reads TGCGCCAGCAGCTTCAGTAGCTACACCGGGGAGCTGTTTTTT.

The table lists this clonotype with a few counts. CDR3 nucleotides: TGCGCCAGCAGCTTCAGGGGGCGAGGATATACTGAAGCTTTCTTT. Translated: CASSFRGRGYTEAFF. The genes are TRBV5-1 and TRBJ1-1, with 8 bases lining up with TRBD1. With 2 bases clipped from V and 5 bases from J, the junction kept 8 bases outside the gene matches. This CDR3 is 15 amino acids long. The germline CDR1 and CDR2 sequences are SGHRS and YFSETQ.

The sample holds a few counts of this clonotype. The chain recombines TRBV29-1 with TRBJ2-1; D tentatively fits TRBD1 or TRBD2 (5 bases each). Germline loops: CDR1 SQVTM, CDR2 ANQGSEA. CDR3 length: 14 amino acids. V lost 3 bases, J lost 0 bases, and 9 bases lay in between. The CDR3: CSVEGTSSYNEQFF. For the CDR3, the DNA is TGCAGCGTTGAGGGGACCAGCTCCTACAATGAGCAGTTCTTC.

In this sample, this clonotype turned up once. The chain links TRBV12-3 or TRBV12-4 to TRBJ2-3; 11 bases match TRBD2. The CDR3 has 17 amino acids. V lost 6 bases and J lost 4; bases outside the gene matches: 12. CDR3 amino acids: CASSPSLTSGGADTQYF. CDR3 sequence (DNA): TGTGCCAGCAGCCCTAGTTTAACTAGCGGGGGAGCAGATACGCAGTATTTT.

This clonotype was observed at least ten times. The chain links TRBV20-1 to TRBJ2-2; no firm D call. Looked up from germline, CDR1 is DFQATT and CDR2 is SNEGSKA (reference sequence). This CDR3 comprises 13 residues. V was clipped by 2 bases and J by 7 bases, with 11 bases between them. The CDR3 loop is CSARLTASGELFF. For the CDR3, the DNA is TGCAGTGCTAGATTGACCGCTAGCGGGGAGCTGTTTTTT.

This chain uses TRBV6-5 with TRBJ1-1; maybe TRBD1 (6 bases). CDR3 length: 14 residues. Germline V gene sequence: CDR1 MNHEY, CDR2 SVGAGI. Trimming took off 5 bases at V and 6 bases at J, with 16 bases between the two ends. This CDR3 reads CASSITYRESEAFF. CDR3 nucleotide sequence: TGTGCCAGCAGTATAACCTACAGGGAATCTGAAGCTTTCTTT.

This clonotype has a count of ten or more. The V gene is TRBV12-3 or TRBV12-4, the J gene TRBJ1-6, with 11 nucleotides matching TRBD1. Losses at the gene ends were 7 bases for V and 14 bases for J; bases not matched to a gene: 10. This CDR3 comprises 14 residues. For the CDR3, the DNA is TGTGCCAGCAAATTGGGGACAGGGGGTACCACCCTCCACTTT. It codes for CASKLGTGGTTLHF.

The V and J genes are TRBV30 and TRBJ1-1; D not certain. The CDR3 covers 13 residues. V was cut by 4 bases and J by 4 bases, with 13 bases left in between. The germline V gene encodes CDR1 GTSNPN and CDR2 SVGIG (reference sequence). The CDR3 reads CAWTVGWGTEAFF. DNA for the CDR3: TGTGCCTGGACCGTGGGCTGGGGCACTGAAGCTTTCTTT.

This clonotype has ten or more counts. The rearrangement links TRBV7-9 to TRBJ2-1; D perhaps matches TRBD2 (7 bases). CDR1 is SEHNR and CDR2 is FQNEAQ in the germline V gene (reference sequence). The V end lost 1 base, the J end lost 13 bases, and 11 bases lay between the germline ends. This CDR3 is 12 amino acids long. The CDR3 DNA reads TGTGCCAGCAGCTTAGTGGGGGGGCGACAGTTCTTC. Amino acid sequence: CASSLVGGRQFF.

Many counts were recorded for this clonotype. CDR3 coding DNA: TGTGCCAGCAGCCGTAGCGGGGGTGACGAGCAGTACGTC. Its translation: CASSRSGGDEQYV. The rearrangement uses TRBV12-3 or TRBV12-4 and TRBJ2-7; 9 nucleotides align to TRBD2. The length of the CDR3 is 13 residues. V dropped 6 bases and J dropped 5; count of bases not matched to a gene: 5.

This clonotype was found a few times. V usage is TRBV4-2 and J usage is TRBJ1-5; TRBD1 matches 8 bases. The length of the CDR3 is 17 residues. J was trimmed by 3 bases and V by 1 base; bases with no gene match: 8. CDR1 LGHNA and CDR2 YNFKEQ come from the germline V gene. DNA of the CDR3: TGTGCCAGCAGCCAAGCCGACAGGGGCGATCCCAATCAGCCCCAGCATTTT. This translates into CASSQADRGDPNQPQHF.

This clonotype has only a few counts. The genes are TRBV7-2 and TRBJ2-3; D remains unclear. V dropped 1 base and J dropped 4 bases, with 6 bases sitting between them. The CDR3 has 13 residues. Germline values: CDR1 SGHTA, CDR2 FQGNSA. Here the CDR3 DNA reads TGTGCCAGCAGCTTAGGGGATTCAGATACGCAGTATTTT. This translates into CASSLGDSDTQYF.

This clonotype was counted at least ten times. The chain is built from TRBV9 and TRBJ2-7; TRBD2 agrees at 8 bases. CDR1 is SGDLS and CDR2 is YYNGEE in the germline V gene. V gave up 4 bases and J gave up 5 bases; unmatched junction bases: 8. The CDR3 extends over 14 amino acids. As DNA, the CDR3 is TGTGCCAGCAGCCCGGGGGGGCGCGTGAACGAGCAGTACTTC. Protein product: CASSPGGRVNEQYF. Full variable domain (rest looked up from reference TRBV9 and TRBJ2-7): DSGVTQTPKHLITATGQRVTLRCSPRSGDLSVYWYQQSLDQGLQFLIQYYNGEERAKGNILERFSAQQFPDLHSELNLSSLELGDSALYFCASSPGGRVNEQYFGPGTRLTVT.

Only a few counts were recorded for this clonotype. The J gene is TRBJ2-5, the V gene TRBV12-5; D might be TRBD1 (5 bases). Between the trimmed V and J ends, which lost 1 base and 4 bases, there was a span of 10 bases. Germline loops: CDR1 LGHNT, CDR2 FRNRAP. The CDR3 consists of 14 residues. The DNA for the CDR3 is TGTGCTAGTGGTTTGGGCAGGGCGCGAGAGACCCAGTACTTC. Its protein product is CASGLGRARETQYF.

This sequence joins TRBV11-1 and TRBJ2-3; 11 bases match TRBD1. This CDR3 has 15 residues. With V trimmed by 5 bases and J by 4 bases, 5 bases remained unmatched. Germline CDR1 is SGHAT and CDR2 is FQDESV (reference sequence). As DNA, the CDR3 is TGTGCCAGCAGCCGCGGACAGGGGGCGGCAGATACGCAGTATTTT. It specifies CASSRGQGAADTQYF.

The sample holds a few counts of this clonotype. This chain's CDR3 is CASSNYRDVVYGYTF. The CDR3 coding sequence is TGTGCCAGCAGTAACTACCGGGACGTAGTCTATGGCTACACCTTC. V gene TRBV3-1 combines with J gene TRBJ1-2, with D possibly matching TRBD1 (5 bases). Germline values: CDR1 LGHDT, CDR2 YNNKEL (reference sequence). Trimming removed 6 bases from V and 4 bases from J, with 18 bases in between. The CDR3 covers 15 residues.

This clonotype was observed a handful of times. The V and J genes are TRBV6-1 and TRBJ1-2, with D perhaps TRBD1 (5 bases). The CDR3 extends over 14 amino acids. V gave up 2 bases and J gave up 6 bases, with 13 bases separating them. Germline-derived CDR1 and CDR2 are MNHNS and SASEGT. CDR3 sequence reads: CASSESRGGDGYTF. The CDR3 DNA follows: TGTGCCAGCAGTGAAAGTCGGGGCGGGGATGGCTACACCTTC.

The chain carries TRBV19 and TRBJ1-2; D unclear. The V end lost 2 bases, the J end lost 6 bases, and 10 bases lay between the germline ends. The CDR3 consists of 13 residues. Germline CDR1 and CDR2: LNHDA and SQIVND (reference sequence). The CDR3 DNA reads as TGTGCCAGTAGTATACGGGCCCGGGATGGCTACACCTTC. Encoded protein: CASSIRARDGYTF.

In this sample, this clonotype turned up a few times. J is TRBJ2-2 and V is TRBV11-2; 8 nucleotides agree with TRBD1. The length of the CDR3 is 20 residues. With 6 bases clipped from V and 4 bases from J, the junction kept 22 bases outside the gene matches. The germline V gene has CDR1 SGHAT and CDR2 FQNNGV. The CDR3 DNA reads as TGTGCCAGCAGGGGGTTACGAGACAGGGGACTTTATCGCGGCACCGGGGAGCTGTTTTTT. Translating it yields CASRGLRDRGLYRGTGELFF.

At least ten counts were recorded for this clonotype. This chain connects TRBV29-1 to TRBJ2-7, with 7 bases that match TRBD1. With V trimmed by 2 bases and J by 0 bases, 7 bases remained unmatched. In germline, CDR1 is SQVTM, CDR2 ANQGSEA. The CDR3 is 15 residues long. This chain's CDR3 is CSVELGQKSSYEQYF. CDR3 sequence (DNA): TGCAGCGTTGAACTGGGACAGAAAAGCTCCTACGAGCAGTACTTC.

Many counts were recorded for this clonotype. The chain uses TRBV20-1 and TRBJ2-1; 12 bases fit TRBD2. With V trimmed by 5 bases and J by 6 bases, 8 bases remained unmatched. CDR1 is DFQATT and CDR2 is SNEGSKA in the germline V gene (reference sequence). The CDR3 sequence is 15 residues long. CDR3 sequence: CSASGLAGRLNEQFF. CDR3 sequence (DNA): TGCAGTGCTTCAGGACTAGCGGGGAGACTCAATGAGCAGTTCTTC.

This clonotype was observed a handful of times. The chain has TRBV4-3 and TRBJ2-1, with 9 bases identical to TRBD2. CDR1 LGHNA and CDR2 YSLEER come from the germline V gene. V shed 1 base and J 4 bases; nucleotides not matched to a gene: 14. This CDR3 comprises 19 residues. The CDR3 region is CASSQVKYSGGLKYNEQFF. The CDR3 DNA is TGCGCCAGCAGCCAAGTAAAATATAGCGGGGGACTCAAATACAATGAGCAGTTCTTC.

The V gene is TRBV12-3 or TRBV12-4, the J gene TRBJ2-5; D may be TRBD2 (6 bases). This CDR3 is 15 amino acids long. Between the trimmed V and J ends, which lost 1 base and 2 bases, there was a span of 11 bases. The CDR3 loop reads CASSLEGLPQETQYF. CDR3 in DNA: TGTGCCAGCAGTTTAGAGGGACTCCCACAAGAGACCCAGTACTTC.

This clonotype was seen ten or more times. The chain employs TRBV7-2 and TRBJ1-5; D not resolved. The germline CDR1 and CDR2 sequences are SGHTA and FQGNSA. V shed 3 bases and J shed 4 bases, with 7 bases lying between them. This CDR3 spans 13 amino acids. The CDR3: CASSFRANQPQHF. The CDR3 region has the DNA TGTGCCAGCAGCTTTCGGGCGAATCAGCCCCAGCATTTT.

This clonotype was observed once. The J gene is TRBJ2-3, the V gene TRBV4-1; D unclear. The ends were cut back, 1 base at V and 1 base at J, with 9 bases in the middle. Germline V lookup: CDR1 MGHRA, CDR2 YSYEKL. This CDR3 spans 15 amino acids. In DNA, the CDR3 is TGCGCCAGCAGCCAAGCGCCTCGAGGCACAGATACGCAGTATTTT. As protein: CASSQAPRGTDTQYF.

The gene calls are TRBV20-1 and TRBJ2-1, with 7 bases that match TRBD1. The germline gives CDR1 DFQATT, CDR2 SNEGSKA (reference sequence). J lost 5 bases, V lost 3 bases, and 7 bases had no gene match. CDR3 length: 14 residues. The CDR3 DNA follows: TGCAGTGCTAGGGATAACAGGGGAAACAATGAGCAGTTCTTC. This codes for CSARDNRGNNEQFF.

This clonotype came up a few times. The V gene is TRBV7-6, the J gene TRBJ1-4, with D hard to call. The CDR3 has 15 amino acids. Germline V gene sequence: CDR1 SGHVS, CDR2 FNYEAQ. With 7 bases removed from V and 7 bases from J, the gap between germline ends came to 19 bases. The CDR3 region is CASNARLGGREKLFF. Written as DNA, the CDR3 is TGTGCCAGCAACGCTCGCCTGGGTGGTCGTGAAAAACTGTTTTTT.

The chain couples TRBV30 to TRBJ2-1, with D perhaps assigned TRBD1 or TRBD2 (5 bases each). This CDR3 comprises 14 residues. Trimming removed 8 bases from V and 0 bases from J, with 14 bases in between. The germline CDR1 and CDR2 sequences are GTSNPN and SVGIG (reference sequence). The CDR3 DNA follows: TGTGCCGGGACGGTCCTGAGCTCCTACAATGAGCAGTTCTTC. Translation: CAGTVLSSYNEQFF.

This clonotype was recorded at least ten times. J is TRBJ2-2 and V is TRBV4-3, with D perhaps TRBD1 (6 bases). The CDR3 extends over 16 amino acids. Germline V CDR1 and CDR2: LGHNA, YSLEER. The germline V and J ends were trimmed by 3 bases and 1 base, with 12 bases remaining between them. CDR3 coding DNA: TGCGCCAGCAGCCAGTACAGGGAAAGGAACACCGGGGAGCTGTTTTTT. It is translated as CASSQYRERNTGELFF.

This clonotype has more than one count but fewer than ten. The chain carries TRBV9 and TRBJ1-2; D is possibly TRBD1 (5 bases). Trimming pared 1 base from V and 7 bases from J, leaving 11 bases between. The CDR3 covers 13 residues. The germline gives CDR1 SGDLS, CDR2 YYNGEE. The CDR3 here is CASSVRGVGGYTF. CDR3 sequence (DNA): TGTGCCAGCAGCGTACGGGGGGTCGGTGGCTACACCTTC.

This clonotype was recorded a few times. The V gene is TRBV7-9, the J gene TRBJ2-4; D might be TRBD1 (6 bases). The V end was cut by 5 bases, the J end by 0 bases, with 17 bases between. Per germline, CDR1 SEHNR and CDR2 FQNEAQ (reference sequence). CDR3 length: 17 residues. The CDR3 sequence: CASSKEGTSLAKNIQYF. As DNA, the CDR3 is TGTGCCAGCAGCAAAGAAGGGACATCGCTAGCCAAAAACATTCAGTACTTC.